The rows below give T cell receptor beta chains drawn from one sample of a study of blood T cell repertoires in COVID-19. Some clones are missing from TCRdb's copy, which holds only in-frame ones; the method was immunoSEQ multiplex PCR. Of some 96,000 clones in the sample, 75% to 90% are singletons; the top ten hold approximately 10%. Sample: peripheral blood. The receptors were sampled from a human donor in a cohort sampled during active COVID-19. CDR3s include the opening cysteine and the closing phenylalanine or tryptophan. A D gene is named only where the DNA matches it firmly. Expanded clones get a size class; other rows say once, few or many, or leave the size out.

D,J,V,size,CDR3,DNA
NA,TRBJ1-1,TRBV9,NA,CASSVEQAPMNTEAFF,TGTGCCAGCAGCGTAGAACAGGCCCCGATGAACACTGAAGCTTTCTTT
NA,TRBJ1-4,TRBV11-2,NA,CASSLEISYEKLFF,TGTGCCAGCAGCTTGGAGATCTCTTACGAAAAACTGTTTTTT
TRBD1,TRBJ1-6,TRBV5-1,NA,CASSLEQGGNSPLHF,TGCGCCAGCAGCTTGGAACAGGGGGGTAATTCACCCCTCCACTTT
NA,TRBJ1-2,TRBV7-9,NA,CASSAVYRDGYTF,TGTGCCAGCAGCGCGGTCTACAGGGATGGCTACACCTTC
NA,TRBJ1-5,TRBV2,NA,CASSGGSFDQPQHF,TGTGCCAGCAGTGGAGGGTCCTTCGATCAGCCCCAGCATTTT
NA,TRBJ1-2,TRBV7-2,NA,CASSLGQGYGYTF,TGTGCCAGCAGCTTAGGACAAGGCTATGGCTACACCTTC
TRBD1,TRBJ1-6,TRBV27,NA,CASKLTGESPLHF,TGTGCCAGCAAATTGACAGGGGAATCACCCCTCCACTTT
NA,TRBJ1-6,TRBV9,NA,CASSVEQDSPLHF,TGTGCCAGCAGCGTCGAACAGGATTCACCCCTCCACTTT
NA,TRBJ1-2,TRBV28,NA,CASTSRSSPNYGYTF,TGTGCCAGCACCTCACGGTCTAGCCCCAACTATGGCTACACCTTC
TRBD2,TRBJ2-1,TRBV30,NA,CAWSDVGEGPNEQFF,TGTGCCTGGAGTGATGTGGGGGAGGGCCCCAATGAGCAGTTCTTC
NA,TRBJ1-5,TRBV30,few,CAWSVLGYNQPQHF,TGTGCCTGGAGTGTACTCGGGTACAATCAGCCCCAGCATTTT
NA,TRBJ2-5,TRBV9,NA,CASSDGTSGGQYF,TGTGCCAGCAGCGATGGTACCTCGGGTGGCCAGTACTTC
TRBD1,TRBJ1-2,TRBV10-3,NA,CAISENSGGGVFNFGYTF,TGTGCCATCAGTGAGAACTCAGGGGGCGGGGTTTTTAACTTTGGCTACACCTTC
NA,TRBJ2-7,TRBV18,few,CASSPGRSYEQYF,TGTGCCAGCTCACCAGGGCGCTCCTACGAGCAGTACTTC
TRBD2,TRBJ2-3,TRBV11-1,NA,CASVLSGGLGDTQYF,TGTGCCAGCGTACTGAGCGGGGGCCTCGGGGATACGCAGTATTTT
NA,TRBJ1-5,TRBV5-1,NA,CASSLGGSNQPQHF,TGCGCCAGCAGCTTAGGGGGTAGCAATCAGCCCCAGCATTTT
NA,TRBJ2-7,TRBV10-2,NA,CASSRGLDEQYF,TGCGCCAGCAGCAGGGGTTTAGACGAGCAGTACTTC
TRBD2,TRBJ2-1,TRBV7-2,NA,CASSYTSGGNNEQFF,TGTGCCAGCAGTTATACTAGCGGGGGAAACAATGAGCAGTTCTTC
NA,TRBJ1-4,TRBV28,NA,CASSLTDEKLFF,TGTGCCAGCAGCCTTACTGATGAAAAACTGTTTTTT
NA,TRBJ2-7,TRBV10-2,once,CASSVRYYEQYF,TGCGCCAGCAGTGTCAGATACTACGAGCAGTACTTC
NA,TRBJ1-6,TRBV6-6,NA,CASRPSSYNSPLHF,TGTGCCAGCAGACCTAGCTCCTATAATTCACCCCTCCACTTT
TRBD2,TRBJ2-5,TRBV27,NA,CASSGMGRGALQETQYF,TGTGCCAGCAGTGGGATGGGGCGGGGGGCACTCCAAGAGACCCAGTACTTC